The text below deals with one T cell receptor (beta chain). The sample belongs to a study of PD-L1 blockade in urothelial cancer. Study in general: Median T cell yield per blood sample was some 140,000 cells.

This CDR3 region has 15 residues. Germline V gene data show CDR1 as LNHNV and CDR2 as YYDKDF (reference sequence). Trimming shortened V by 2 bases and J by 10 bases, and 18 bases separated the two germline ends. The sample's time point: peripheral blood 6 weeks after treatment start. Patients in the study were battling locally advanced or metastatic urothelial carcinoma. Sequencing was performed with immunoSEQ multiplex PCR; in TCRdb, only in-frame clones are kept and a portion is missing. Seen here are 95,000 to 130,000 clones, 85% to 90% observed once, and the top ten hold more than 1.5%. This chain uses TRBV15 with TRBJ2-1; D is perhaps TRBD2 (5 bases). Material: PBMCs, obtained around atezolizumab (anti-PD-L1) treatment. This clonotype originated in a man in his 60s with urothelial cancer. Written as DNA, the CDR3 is TGTGCCACCAGCAGAACTAAAGCTTCCGGGGAAGAGCAGTTCTTC. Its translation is CATSRTKASGEEQFF.